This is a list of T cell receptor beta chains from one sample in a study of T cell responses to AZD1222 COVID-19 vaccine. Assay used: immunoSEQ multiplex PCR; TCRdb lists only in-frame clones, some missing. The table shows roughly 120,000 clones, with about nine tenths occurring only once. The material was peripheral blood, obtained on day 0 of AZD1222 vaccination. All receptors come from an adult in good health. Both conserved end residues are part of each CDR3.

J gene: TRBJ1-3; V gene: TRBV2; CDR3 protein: CASTPLAGAGNTIYF
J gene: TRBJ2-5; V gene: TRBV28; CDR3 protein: CASGDRGLGSQETQYF
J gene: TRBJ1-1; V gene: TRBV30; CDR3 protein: CAWGVRVTGIGTEAFF
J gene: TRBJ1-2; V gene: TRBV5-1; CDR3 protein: CASSTERAGYGYTF
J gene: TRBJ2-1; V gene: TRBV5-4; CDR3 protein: CASSLTGTGENEQFF
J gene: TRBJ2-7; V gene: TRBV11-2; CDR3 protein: CASRGGTGGSYEQYF
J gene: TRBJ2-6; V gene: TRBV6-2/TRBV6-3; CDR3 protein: CASSLGPGQAAGANVLTF
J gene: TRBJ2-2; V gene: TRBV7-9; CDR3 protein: CASSAPGLGPGELFF
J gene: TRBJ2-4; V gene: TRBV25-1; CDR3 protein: CASSPSPLAGIGIQYF
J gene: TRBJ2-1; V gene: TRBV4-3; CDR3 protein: CASSILAQNEQFF
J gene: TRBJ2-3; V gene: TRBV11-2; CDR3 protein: CASSARPGSGRAGDTQYF
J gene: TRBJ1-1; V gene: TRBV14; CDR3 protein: CASSQRDRFFAEAFF
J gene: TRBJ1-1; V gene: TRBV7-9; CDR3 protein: CASSTETGPAFF
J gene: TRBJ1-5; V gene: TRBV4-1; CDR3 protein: CASTPGRGDQPQHF
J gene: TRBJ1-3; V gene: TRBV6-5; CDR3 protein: CASRQQGSGNTIYF
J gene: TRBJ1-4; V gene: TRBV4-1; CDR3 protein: CASSAQEVANEKLFF
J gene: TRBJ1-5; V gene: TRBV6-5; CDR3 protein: CASRIGPGDPVPQHF
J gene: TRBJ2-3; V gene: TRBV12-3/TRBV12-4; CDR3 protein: CASSLLAADTQYF
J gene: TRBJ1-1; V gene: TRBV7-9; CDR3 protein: CASSLLGQSEAFF
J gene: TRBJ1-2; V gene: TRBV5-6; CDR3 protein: CASSLWTVMGYTF
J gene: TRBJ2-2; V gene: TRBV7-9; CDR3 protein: CASSLAQGALNTGELFF
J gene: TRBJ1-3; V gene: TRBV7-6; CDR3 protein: CASSLAEGSGNTIYF
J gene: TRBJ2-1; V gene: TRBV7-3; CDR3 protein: CASSLRSSGRHEQFF
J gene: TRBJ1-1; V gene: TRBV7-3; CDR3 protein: CASSPGWANTEAFF
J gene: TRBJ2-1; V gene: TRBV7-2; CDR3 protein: CASSSSGIAEQFF
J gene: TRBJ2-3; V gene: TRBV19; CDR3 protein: CASSIGGGLAELQYF
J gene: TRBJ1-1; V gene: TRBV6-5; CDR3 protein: CASAQGALATEAFF
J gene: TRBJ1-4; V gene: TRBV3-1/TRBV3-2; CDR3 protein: CASSQFAAGEKLFF